This TCR beta chain was recorded in a study of T cell responses to AZD1222 COVID-19 vaccine. TCRdb keeps only in-frame clones here, not all; method: immunoSEQ multiplex PCR. This table has about 150,000 clones, 90% to 95% appearing once. Study-wide results and limits: Females outnumbered males among donors, who were mostly white British; clonal diversity was possibly underestimated. Repertoire sampling was restricted to post-peak T cell response timepoints.

The CDR3 runs to 11 residues. Trimming shortened V by 3 bases and J by 4 bases, and 7 bases separated the two germline ends. CDR1 and CDR2 (germline): SQVTM, ANQGSEA. About this clone: What it binds is not known.

The sequence was obtained from an adult in good health. This chain uses TRBV29-1 with TRBJ2-7, with D perhaps being TRBD1 or TRBD2 (5 bases each). Sequenced here: peripheral blood, sampled on day 0 of MenACWY control vaccination. The CDR3 region has the DNA TGCAGCGTTGAGGGGGAATACGAGCAGTACTTC. As protein: CSVEGEYEQYF.